These 3 T cell receptor beta chains came from one sample sequenced in a study of cytomegalovirus exposure and HLA in healthy donors. 13 Jbeta primers and 60 Vbeta primers were used for the PCR. The assay was immunoSEQ multiplex PCR, and TCRdb's table has in-frame clones only and misses some. The sample carries 100,000 to 150,000 clones, approximately 80% recorded once. Sample: PBMCs. Receptors originate from a male donor in good health and CMV-seropositive.

J is TRBJ2-3 and V is TRBV7-2, with 8 bases lining up with TRBD2. The germline CDR1 and CDR2 sequences are SGHTA and FQGNSA. CDR3 length: 15 residues. Trimming cost V 2 bases and J 1 base; bases outside gene matches: 2. The CDR3 is CASSLSGGRTDTQYF. DNA of the CDR3: TGTGCCAGCAGCTTAAGCGGGGGTCGCACAGATACGCAGTATTTT.

This clone was counted a few times. The chain has TRBV7-9 and TRBJ1-1; D is unclear. The CDR3 consists of 14 residues. Germline loops: CDR1 SEHNR, CDR2 FQNEAQ (reference sequence). Trimming took 1 base from V and 1 from J, leaving 7 bases between them. The CDR3 nucleotides read TGTGCCAGCAGCTTAGACAGACCGAACACTGAAGCTTTCTTT. Amino acid sequence: CASSLDRPNTEAFF.

This chain links TRBV6-1 with TRBJ2-7; D remains unclear. The CDR3 has 11 amino acids. Germline CDR1 and CDR2: MNHNS and SASEGT. V was clipped by 5 bases and J by 4 bases, with 6 bases between them. CDR3 region: CASSFQYEQYF. Written as DNA, the CDR3 is TGTGCCAGCAGTTTCCAGTACGAGCAGTACTTC.